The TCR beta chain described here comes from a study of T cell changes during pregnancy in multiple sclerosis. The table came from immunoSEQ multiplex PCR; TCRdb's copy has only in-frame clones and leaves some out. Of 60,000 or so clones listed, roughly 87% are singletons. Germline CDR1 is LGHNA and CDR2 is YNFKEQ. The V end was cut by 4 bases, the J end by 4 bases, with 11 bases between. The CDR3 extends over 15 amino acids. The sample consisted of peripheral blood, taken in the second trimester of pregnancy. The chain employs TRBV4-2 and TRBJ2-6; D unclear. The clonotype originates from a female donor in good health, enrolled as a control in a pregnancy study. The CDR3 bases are TGTGCCAGCAGCCTAGGAGACTCCGGGGCCAACGTCCTGACTTTC. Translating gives CASSLGDSGANVLTF.